These 23 T cell receptor beta chains were sequenced from one sample in a study of blood T cell repertoires in COVID-19. TCRdb's table, derived via immunoSEQ multiplex PCR, lists solely in-frame clones and lacks some. Of about 150,000 clones listed, about 80% are singletons. Source material: peripheral blood. The receptors originated from a woman aged 55-69 years with acute or convalescent COVID-19.

The gene calls are TRBV5-1 and TRBJ2-1, with 8 nucleotides matching TRBD1. The CDR3 contains 12 residues. Looked up from germline, CDR1 is SGHRS and CDR2 is YFSETQ. Trimming took 9 bases from V and 2 from J; bases not matched to a gene: 1. The CDR3 spells CAMDRAYNEQFF. CDR3 nucleotides: TGCGCCATGGACAGGGCCTACAATGAGCAGTTCTTC.

The chain joins TRBV4-1 to TRBJ2-2, with 10 bases that match TRBD1. The CDR3 is 17 residues long. The junction had 10 bases not matched to a gene; V was cut back by 3 bases and J by 6 bases. Germline V CDR1 and CDR2: MGHRA, YSYEKL. CDR3 sequence reads: CASSQTGQGVGSGELFF. The CDR3 DNA reads TGCGCCAGCAGCCAGACCGGACAGGGGGTTGGTTCCGGGGAGCTGTTTTTT.

The CDR3 spells CASSMSGRGSGANVLTF. CDR3 in DNA: TGTGCCAGTAGTATGTCCGGTCGGGGCTCTGGGGCCAACGTCCTGACTTTC. The chain links TRBV19 to TRBJ2-6; a weak D match, TRBD2 (5 bases). The CDR3 runs 17 residues. Germline values: CDR1 LNHDA, CDR2 SQIVND (reference sequence). V gave up 3 bases and J gave up 0 bases, with 12 bases separating them.

A few counts support this clone. The chain carries TRBV7-6 and TRBJ1-6, with TRBD1 identical over 9 bases. Germline V lookup: CDR1 SGHVS, CDR2 FNYEAQ. CDR3 size: 18 residues. V was pared by 1 base and J by 6 bases, with 10 bases of the junction left unmatched. The CDR3 region is CASSLDRPGQGTNSPLHF. The CDR3 coding sequence is TGTGCCAGCAGCTTAGACCGGCCCGGACAGGGGACTAATTCACCCCTCCACTTT.

This clone was detected a few times. The rearrangement uses TRBV4-1 and TRBJ1-2; TRBD1 aligns across 10 bases. V trimming: 0 bases; J trimming: 4 bases; junction bases outside the gene matches: 8. This CDR3 is built from 17 residues. Germline CDR1 reads MGHRA; CDR2 reads YSYEKL. The CDR3 bases are TGCGCCAGCAGCCAAGAGCCGGGACAGGGGTTTTTCTATGGCTACACCTTC. It specifies CASSQEPGQGFFYGYTF.

The chain recombines TRBV7-2 with TRBJ1-5; D unresolved. Germline CDR1 and CDR2: SGHTA and FQGNSA. The V end lost 4 bases, the J end lost 4 bases, and 14 bases lay between the germline ends. This CDR3 is built from 15 residues. The CDR3 nucleotides are TGTGCCAGCAGCTCATTTATAAACTTAAATCAGCCCCAGCATTTT. It codes for CASSSFINLNQPQHF.

The V call is TRBV7-3, the J call TRBJ2-2; TRBD1 agrees at 8 bases. The CDR3 has 17 amino acids. V shed 5 bases, J shed 5 bases, and the junction held 13 bases outside the gene matches. From germline, CDR1 is SGHTA and CDR2 FQGTGA. The CDR3 nucleotides read TGTGCCAGCAGCCCACGGGACAGGAGATATGGGACCGGGGAGCTGTTTTTT. It translates to CASSPRDRRYGTGELFF.

The chain carries TRBV25-1 and TRBJ1-1; possibly TRBD1 for D (5 bases). Germline lookup yields CDR1 MGHDK and CDR2 SYGVNS. Between the trimmed V and J ends, which lost 4 bases and 5 bases, there was a span of 11 bases. The CDR3 covers 13 residues. The CDR3 region is CASSAQGKTEAFF. For the CDR3, the DNA is TGTGCCAGCAGTGCCCAGGGAAAGACTGAAGCTTTCTTT.

The J gene is TRBJ2-5, the V gene TRBV7-9; TRBD1 matches 11 bases. Trimming cost V 3 bases and J 6 bases; bases outside gene matches: 12. The CDR3 sequence is 17 residues long. The germline CDR1 and CDR2 sequences are SEHNR and FQNEAQ (reference sequence). The CDR3: CASSFWTGGAWSKTQYF. The CDR3 nucleotides are TGTGCCAGCAGCTTCTGGACAGGGGGCGCTTGGAGTAAGACCCAGTACTTC.

This chain uses TRBV3-1 (or the pseudogene TRBV3-2) with TRBJ2-2; no definite D call. Germline CDR1 LGHDT, CDR2 YNNKEL (reference sequence). The V end was cut by 4 bases, the J end by 8 bases, with 8 bases between. The CDR3 covers 12 residues. CDR3 in DNA: TGTGCCAGCAGCCGCGGCCGAGGGGAGCTGTTTTTT. Protein: CASSRGRGELFF.

V gene TRBV6-5 combines with J gene TRBJ1-2; 7 bases fit TRBD1. CDR3 length: 13 amino acids. The V and J ends lost 3 bases and 8 bases, in that order; junction bases with no gene match: 6. Germline lookup yields CDR1 MNHEY and CDR2 SVGAGI. As DNA, the CDR3 is TGTGCCAGCAGTTATAGCATACAGGGGGGCTACACCTTC. It encodes CASSYSIQGGYTF.

The chain is built from TRBV30 and TRBJ2-7; D ambiguous. The CDR3 is 12 amino acids. The V end lost 1 base, the J end lost 1 base, and 5 bases lay between the germline ends. Germline V lookup: CDR1 GTSNPN, CDR2 SVGIG (reference sequence). CDR3 protein: CAWSAVSYEQYF. CDR3 sequence (DNA): TGTGCCTGGAGTGCCGTATCCTACGAGCAGTACTTC.

The rearrangement uses TRBV7-9 and TRBJ1-2; D is unresolved. The germline gives CDR1 SEHNR, CDR2 FQNEAQ (reference sequence). Trimming cost V 1 base and J 4 bases, with 10 bases left between them. The CDR3 is 14 amino acids. The CDR3 here is CASSLVVGSYGYTF. The CDR3 nucleotides read TGTGCCAGCAGCTTAGTCGTCGGTTCCTATGGCTACACCTTC.

The chain has TRBV6-5 and TRBJ1-6; 9 positions match TRBD1. This CDR3 has 14 residues. Trimming took 5 bases from V and 10 from J; bases not matched to a gene: 6. CDR1 is MNHEY, CDR2 SVGAGI, per germline. This CDR3 reads CASSQTGGTSPLHF. The DNA for the CDR3 is TGTGCCAGCAGTCAGACAGGGGGAACCTCACCCCTCCACTTT.

The rearrangement links TRBV19 to TRBJ1-2; D is perhaps TRBD1 (5 bases). This CDR3 has 13 residues. V lost 5 bases and J 4 bases, leaving 11 bases between the germline ends. The V gene's germline CDR1 is LNHDA and CDR2 SQIVND (reference sequence). CDR3 DNA: TGTGCCAGTAGTGTGGGGCTACTCTATGGCTACACCTTC. This gives the protein CASSVGLLYGYTF.

This chain connects TRBV10-3 to TRBJ1-5; D perhaps matches TRBD1 (5 bases). Trimming stripped 2 bases from V and 6 bases from J, with 17 bases between. Germline V lookup: CDR1 ENHRY, CDR2 SYGVKD. The CDR3 has 16 amino acids. The CDR3 is CAISERGPREGQPQHF. In nucleotides, the CDR3 is TGTGCCATCAGTGAGAGGGGCCCTAGGGAGGGTCAGCCCCAGCATTTT.

This clone turned up a few times. This chain connects TRBV5-1 to TRBJ2-1; 8 positions match TRBD1. CDR1 and CDR2 (germline): SGHRS, YFSETQ. After removal of 2 bases from V and 6 bases from J, the junction contained 4 bases not matched to a gene. The CDR3 consists of 14 residues. CDR3 DNA: TGCGCCAGCAGCTTCGGGACAGGAGGCAATGAGCAGTTCTTC. Residues: CASSFGTGGNEQFF.

This clone was observed once. The chain recombines TRBV28 with TRBJ1-5; no definite D call. V was cut by 2 bases and J by 3 bases, with 14 bases left in between. Germline V gene data show CDR1 as MDHEN and CDR2 as SYDVKM. This CDR3 comprises 16 residues. The CDR3: CASSLVLGRDNQPQHF. CDR3 in DNA: TGTGCCAGCAGTTTAGTCCTGGGCCGAGACAATCAGCCCCAGCATTTT. The full variable domain, its missing parts supplied by reference TRBV28 and TRBJ1-5, is DVKVTQSSRYLVKRTGEKVFLECVQDMDHENMFWYRQDPGLGLRLIYFSYDVKMKEKGDIPEGYSVSREKKERFSLILESASTNQTSMYLCASSLVLGRDNQPQHFGDGTRLSIL.

The V call is TRBV3-1 (or the pseudogene TRBV3-2), the J call TRBJ1-2, with 7 bases identical to TRBD1. J was trimmed by 3 bases and V by 5 bases; bases with no gene match: 6. The germline CDR1 and CDR2 sequences are LGHDT and YNNKEL (reference sequence). This CDR3 region has 14 residues. The CDR3 spells CASSLNRGDYGYTF. CDR3 in DNA: TGTGCCAGCAGCTTAAACAGGGGAGACTATGGCTACACCTTC.

The V gene is TRBV20-1, the J gene TRBJ1-2, with 8 bases matching TRBD1. Per germline, CDR1 DFQATT and CDR2 SNEGSKA (reference sequence). This CDR3 region has 11 residues. CDR3 residues: CRTGQADGYTF. In DNA, the CDR3 is TGCAGGACGGGACAGGCGGATGGCTACACCTTC.

V gene TRBV9 combines with J gene TRBJ2-7; 13 bases align to TRBD2. CDR1 is SGDLS and CDR2 is YYNGEE in the germline V gene. V was pared by 3 bases and J by 3 bases, with 9 bases of the junction left unmatched. The CDR3 loop spans 17 amino acids. The CDR3 reads CASSARTGLAGDYEQYF. The CDR3 DNA is TGTGCCAGCAGCGCAAGAACAGGACTAGCGGGGGACTACGAGCAGTACTTC.

CDR3 sequence (DNA): TGTGCCAGCAGCCAAGACTCCGGGACCGGGGAGCTGTTTTTT. This codes for CASSQDSGTGELFF. The chain joins TRBV3-1 (or the pseudogene TRBV3-2) to TRBJ2-2; D uncertain. The ends were cut back, 0 bases at V and 5 bases at J, with 7 bases in the middle. This CDR3 comprises 14 residues. Germline CDR1 and CDR2: LGHDT and YNNKEL (reference sequence).

The chain carries TRBV24-1 and TRBJ2-1; 9 bases match TRBD1. Looked up from germline, CDR1 is KGHDR and CDR2 is SFDVKD. The CDR3 extends over 16 amino acids. Losses at the gene ends were 4 bases for V and 7 bases for J; bases not matched to a gene: 10. This chain's CDR3 is CATSDPGQGTGNEQFF. In nucleotides, the CDR3 is TGTGCCACCAGTGACCCGGGACAGGGAACGGGGAATGAGCAGTTCTTC.